The 27 T cell receptor beta chains given below trace back to one sample, sequenced in a study of blood T cell repertoires in COVID-19. Method: immunoSEQ multiplex PCR; TCRdb's copy keeps in-frame clones and lacks some. The top ten clones hold approximately 16% of a sample with 120,000 or so clones, roughly 77% of them seen once. Sequencing input: peripheral blood. Every receptor here comes from a man in his sixties with active or convalescent COVID-19.

This clone was picked up one time. This sequence joins TRBV6-5 and TRBJ2-2, with TRBD2 matching 11 bases. This CDR3 is built from 16 residues. V gave up 4 bases and J gave up 1 base; unmatched junction bases: 2. The germline V gene encodes CDR1 MNHEY and CDR2 SVGAGI. CDR3 protein: CASSSGLAGNTGELFF. In DNA, the CDR3 is TGTGCCAGCAGTTCAGGACTAGCGGGGAACACCGGGGAGCTGTTTTTT.

The J gene is TRBJ1-2, the V gene TRBV28; D perhaps matches TRBD1 (5 bases). The CDR3 runs 12 residues. Germline loops: CDR1 MDHEN, CDR2 SYDVKM. Trimming left V 2 bases short and J 7 bases short, with 8 bases between. The CDR3 loop reads CASSLAGGGYTF. In nucleotides, the CDR3 is TGTGCCAGCAGTTTAGCGGGGGGTGGCTACACCTTC.

The V gene is TRBV7-9, the J gene TRBJ2-2; 7 bases are shared with TRBD1. The CDR3 spans 13 residues. In germline, CDR1 is SEHNR, CDR2 FQNEAQ (reference sequence). V dropped 3 bases and J dropped 6; count of bases not matched to a gene: 1. The CDR3 DNA sequence: TGTGCCAGCAGCTTTACAGGGGCCGGGGAGCTGTTTTTT. Its protein is CASSFTGAGELFF.

The chain joins TRBV7-3 to TRBJ2-3, with TRBD1 matching over 11 bases. Trimming cost V 10 bases and J 4 bases; bases outside gene matches: 4. The V gene's germline CDR1 is SGHTA and CDR2 FQGTGA. The CDR3 loop spans 13 amino acids. CDR3 region: CATGQGAADTQYF. CDR3 sequence (DNA): TGTGCCACCGGACAGGGGGCCGCAGATACGCAGTATTTT.

The J gene is TRBJ2-7, the V gene TRBV27; 11 nucleotides line up with TRBD2. The trim removed 2 bases at V and 7 bases at J, leaving 7 bases unmatched. Germline V lookup: CDR1 MNHEY, CDR2 SMNVEV (reference sequence). CDR3 length: 15 amino acids. CDR3 coding DNA: TGTGCCAGCAGTTTACGGACTAGCGGGCGTGGGGAGCAGTACTTC. It specifies CASSLRTSGRGEQYF.

The J gene is TRBJ2-7, the V gene TRBV28, with D tentatively TRBD2 (7 bases). This CDR3 has 11 amino acids. Per germline, CDR1 MDHEN and CDR2 SYDVKM. Between the trimmed V and J ends, which lost 11 bases and 5 bases, there was a span of 13 bases. The chain's CDR3 is CAGGRGNEQYF. Here the CDR3 DNA reads TGTGCCGGGGGGAGGGGGAACGAGCAGTACTTC.

V and J are TRBV2 and TRBJ2-1, with 7 bases identical to TRBD2. V lost 5 bases, J lost 2 bases, and 9 bases stayed unmatched. Germline V gives CDR1 SNHLY, CDR2 FYNNEI. This CDR3 is 16 amino acids long. The CDR3 bases are TGTGCCAGCAGTCTCGTCCGGGAGGCCCCCTACAATGAGCAGTTCTTC. Amino acid sequence: CASSLVREAPYNEQFF.

This chain connects TRBV18 to TRBJ2-7, with D possibly being TRBD1 (5 bases). This CDR3 comprises 13 residues. Germline lookup yields CDR1 KGHSH and CDR2 LQKENI. V lost 6 bases, J lost 4 bases, and 13 bases lay in between. CDR3 loop: CASSQGIGYEQYF. The CDR3, as DNA: TGTGCCAGCTCCCAGGGAATCGGATACGAGCAGTACTTC.

The chain joins TRBV7-9 to TRBJ2-1; possibly TRBD1 for D (6 bases). The CDR3 is 12 amino acids. Trimming stripped 7 bases from V and 3 bases from J, with 7 bases between. Germline-derived CDR1 and CDR2 are SEHNR and FQNEAQ (reference sequence). CDR3 nucleotides: TGTGCCAGCAAGGGGGACTACAATGAGCAGTTCTTC. Residues: CASKGDYNEQFF.

By share, this clone ranks as medium-sized. The gene calls are TRBV4-2 and TRBJ1-4; D remains unclear. Trimming shortened V by 0 bases and J by 5 bases, and 13 bases separated the two germline ends. This CDR3 spans 16 amino acids. The germline V gene has CDR1 LGHNA and CDR2 YNFKEQ. For the CDR3, the DNA is TGTGCCAGCAGCCAAGATCCCGGGAGGGCAAATGAAAAACTGTTTTTT. Its translation: CASSQDPGRANEKLFF.

The V gene is TRBV28, the J gene TRBJ2-1; TRBD2 matches 12 bases. Germline V gives CDR1 MDHEN, CDR2 SYDVKM. With 1 base clipped from V and 5 bases from J, the junction kept 3 bases outside the gene matches. The CDR3 is 16 amino acids. CDR3 in DNA: TGTGCCAGCAGTTTATTGACTAGCGGGAGTGACAATGAGCAGTTCTTC. It translates to CASSLLTSGSDNEQFF. Supplemented by reference TRBV28 and TRBJ2-1, the full variable domain reads DVKVTQSSRYLVKRTGEKVFLECVQDMDHENMFWYRQDPGLGLRLIYFSYDVKMKEKGDIPEGYSVSREKKERFSLILESASTNQTSMYLCASSLLTSGSDNEQFFGPGTRLTVL.

This clone was observed once. The chain joins TRBV7-6 to TRBJ2-2; D unclear. The CDR3 contains 14 residues. Trimming took 1 base from V and 4 from J, leaving 7 bases between them. The germline gives CDR1 SGHVS, CDR2 FNYEAQ. The DNA of the CDR3 is TGTGCCAGCAGCTTAGTACCGGTCACCGGGGAGCTGTTTTTT. It yields the protein CASSLVPVTGELFF. The full variable domain, its missing parts supplied by reference TRBV7-6 and TRBJ2-2, is GAGVSQSPRYKVTKRGQDVALRCDPISGHVSLYWYRQALGQGPEFLTYFNYEAQQDKSGLPNDRFSAERPEGSISTLTIQRTEQRDSAMYRCASSLVPVTGELFFGEGSRLTVL.

The chain joins TRBV5-1 to TRBJ1-1; no firm D call. Between the trimmed V and J ends, which lost 4 bases and 0 bases, there was a span of 16 bases. The CDR3 spans 16 residues. Germline V gives CDR1 SGHRS, CDR2 YFSETQ. CDR3 in amino acids: CASSTDRGGLNTEAFF. The CDR3 bases are TGCGCCAGCAGCACGGATCGGGGTGGATTGAACACTGAAGCTTTCTTT.

The V and J genes are TRBV4-1 and TRBJ2-7, with D possibly TRBD1 on 5 matching bases. This CDR3 spans 14 amino acids. V was shortened by 0 bases and J by 1 base, with 7 bases between the two germline ends. Germline values: CDR1 MGHRA, CDR2 YSYEKL. The DNA of the CDR3 is TGCGCCAGCAGCCAAGAAGACAGTTCCTACGAGCAGTACTTC. This encodes CASSQEDSSYEQYF.

This clone was detected once. Other DNA sequences in this specimen translate into the identical CDR3. This rearrangement joins TRBV7-2 to TRBJ2-3, with a tentative D call TRBD2 (6 bases). V lost 1 base and J 0 bases, leaving 8 bases between the germline ends. The CDR3 has 15 amino acids. Germline lookup yields CDR1 SGHTA and CDR2 FQGNSA. CDR3 sequence: CASSLVAGSTDTQYF. The CDR3 coding sequence is TGTGCCAGCAGCTTAGTTGCGGGAAGCACAGATACGCAGTATTTT.

This clone came up once. The chain combines TRBV29-1 with TRBJ2-7; 8 bases agree with TRBD1. Germline V lookup: CDR1 SQVTM, CDR2 ANQGSEA. The CDR3 is made up of 13 amino acids. V lost 6 bases, J lost 0 bases, and 4 bases stayed unmatched. The CDR3 sequence: CSVRQGASYEQYF. Here the CDR3 DNA reads TGCAGCGTACGGCAGGGGGCCTCCTACGAGCAGTACTTC.

This clone occurred a few times. This rearrangement joins TRBV10-3 to TRBJ2-7; 9 nucleotides match TRBD2. Trimming at V came to 9 bases and at J to 6 bases, leaving 18 bases not matched to a gene. CDR1 ENHRY and CDR2 SYGVKD come from the germline V gene. The CDR3 totals 16 residues. The CDR3 DNA follows: TGTGCCATTGGGGGGACATCCGGGACTAGCAGTCCCGAGCAGTACTTC. Translated: CAIGGTSGTSSPEQYF.

The chain links TRBV3-1 (or the pseudogene TRBV3-2) to TRBJ2-7; possibly TRBD1 for D (6 bases). The CDR3 totals 11 residues. CDR1 LGHDT and CDR2 YNNKEL come from the germline V gene (reference sequence). V dropped 8 bases and J dropped 5 bases, with 10 bases sitting between them. The DNA for the CDR3 is TGTGCCAGCGGGGACAATAACGAGCAGTACTTC. It translates to CASGDNNEQYF.

This clone was picked up many times. The chain employs TRBV7-2 and TRBJ1-3; no definite D call. CDR3 size: 14 residues. Germline V gives CDR1 SGHTA, CDR2 FQGNSA. Trimming pared 1 base from V and 11 bases from J, leaving 15 bases between. The CDR3 bases are TGTGCCAGCAGCTTAGAAAACAGAGGGTTCCCCATATATTTT. Translation gives CASSLENRGFPIYF. Based on the CDR3 plus reference TRBV7-2 and TRBJ1-3, the full variable domain is GAGVSQSPSNKVTEKGKDVELRCDPISGHTALYWYRQSLGQGLEFLIYFQGNSAPDKSGLPSDRFSAERTGGSVSTLTIQRTQQEDSAVYLCASSLENRGFPIYFGEGSWLTVV.

This clone was counted once. This chain joins TRBV27 and TRBJ1-2; 9 bases fit TRBD1. The CDR3 is made up of 15 amino acids. In germline, CDR1 is MNHEY, CDR2 SMNVEV (reference sequence). The ends lost 5 bases at V and 5 bases at J; junction bases unmatched: 9. This chain's CDR3 is CASSRMGQGKYGYTF. DNA of the CDR3: TGTGCCAGCAGTAGGATGGGACAGGGTAAGTATGGCTACACCTTC.

The chain recombines TRBV19 with TRBJ1-2; D is undetermined. Germline lookup yields CDR1 LNHDA and CDR2 SQIVND (reference sequence). The length of the CDR3 is 14 residues. V was cut by 7 bases and J by 3 bases, with 15 bases left in between. CDR3 sequence reads: CASNPLTADYGYTF. In DNA form, the CDR3 reads TGTGCCAGTAACCCTCTAACAGCGGACTATGGCTACACCTTC.

This clone has only a few counts. The chain links TRBV18 to TRBJ2-3; 8 bases are a match to TRBD2. CDR1 and CDR2 (germline): KGHSH, LQKENI. V dropped 4 bases and J dropped 3; count of bases not matched to a gene: 21. The CDR3 is 20 residues long. CDR3 in amino acids: CASSRTSPLAGRRWTDTQYF. As DNA, the CDR3 is TGTGCCAGCTCACGAACGAGCCCCCTAGCGGGCCGGCGGTGGACAGATACGCAGTATTTT. Combining the CDR3 with reference TRBV18 and TRBJ2-3 gives the whole variable domain NAGVMQNPRHLVRRRGQEARLRCSPMKGHSHVYWYRQLPEEGLKFMVYLQKENIIDESGMPKERFSAEFPKEGPSILRIQQVVRGDSAAYFCASSRTSPLAGRRWTDTQYFGPGTRLTVL.

The gene calls are TRBV24-1 and TRBJ2-7; TRBD2 matches at 7 bases. Germline V gene sequence: CDR1 KGHDR, CDR2 SFDVKD. Unmatched junction bases numbered 10, after V lost 3 bases and J lost 6 bases. This CDR3 comprises 15 residues. This CDR3 reads CATSDTRDYPREQYF. The CDR3 nucleotides are TGTGCCACCAGTGATACCCGGGACTACCCTCGCGAGCAGTACTTC.

J is TRBJ2-6 and V is TRBV7-3, with a possible D match to TRBD2 (5 bases). Germline loops: CDR1 SGHTA, CDR2 FQGTGA. Trimming removed 6 bases at V and 0 bases at J, with 18 bases between. CDR3 length: 18 amino acids. The CDR3 spells CASSPSPGKYSGANVLTF. CDR3 bases: TGTGCCAGCAGTCCTTCTCCCGGGAAGTACTCTGGGGCCAACGTCCTGACTTTC.

V and J are TRBV19 and TRBJ2-5; D might be TRBD1 (8 bases). CDR1 and CDR2 from the germline V gene are LNHDA and SQIVND (reference sequence). The CDR3 loop spans 14 amino acids. Trimming removed 5 bases at V and 10 bases at J, with 20 bases between. CDR3 bases: TGTGCCAGTAGTGCCAACAGGGGGGGAAAAGGCCAGTACTTC. It yields the protein CASSANRGGKGQYF.

V and J are TRBV19 and TRBJ2-1; tentative D call: TRBD1 (5 bases). There are 13 residues in the CDR3. Germline CDR1 LNHDA, CDR2 SQIVND (reference sequence). Between the trimmed V and J ends, which lost 4 bases and 7 bases, there was a span of 11 bases. This CDR3 is CASSTRQLNEQFF. The CDR3, as DNA: TGTGCCAGTAGTACCCGACAGCTTAATGAGCAGTTCTTC.

The V call is TRBV7-7, the J call TRBJ2-7, with TRBD2 identical over 10 bases. V shed 1 base, J shed 5 bases, and the junction held 8 bases outside the gene matches. The germline V gene encodes CDR1 SSHAT and CDR2 FNYEAQ (reference sequence). The CDR3 runs to 16 residues. CDR3 loop: CASSLGASGRIDEQYF. Here the CDR3 DNA reads TGTGCCAGCAGCTTAGGGGCTAGCGGGAGAATCGACGAGCAGTACTTC. The variable domain in full, with the rest retrieved from reference TRBV7-7 and TRBJ2-7, is GAGVSQSPRYKVTKRGQDVTLRCDPISSHATLYWYQQALGQGPEFLTYFNYEAQPDKSGLPSDRFSAERPEGSISTLTIQRTEQRDSAMYRCASSLGASGRIDEQYFGPGTRLTVT.